Below, 31 T cell receptor beta chains from the same sample are listed, as sequenced in a study of OX40 agonist ivuxolimab in advanced cancers. This table comes from immunoSEQ multiplex PCR, and its TCRdb copy is limited to in-frame clones, with some not included. The sample contains about 74,000 clones, about 88% of which appear only once. The material sequenced was CD4+ or CD8+ T cells sorted from blood, taken in a trial of the OX40 agonist ivuxolimab. The receptors were sampled from an adult with an advanced solid tumor such as melanoma, head and neck, liver or kidney cancer.

The chain couples TRBV5-1 to TRBJ2-6, with 12 bases matching TRBD1. The CDR3 sequence is 19 residues long. The germline gives CDR1 SGHRS, CDR2 YFSETQ. The trim removed 3 bases at V and 0 bases at J, leaving 7 bases unmatched. CDR3 protein: CASSSGTGGSLSGANVLTF. Written as DNA, the CDR3 is TGCGCCAGCAGCTCCGGGACAGGGGGCTCTCTCTCTGGGGCCAACGTCCTGACTTTC.

V gene TRBV5-5 combines with J gene TRBJ2-2; no definite D call. V dropped 4 bases and J dropped 2 bases, with 6 bases sitting between them. The CDR3 contains 13 residues. Germline CDR1 is SGHKS and CDR2 is YYEKEE (reference sequence). CDR3 sequence reads: CASSRQNTGELFF. The DNA for the CDR3 is TGTGCCAGCAGCCGACAAAACACCGGGGAGCTGTTTTTT. Full variable domain (missing parts from reference TRBV5-5 and TRBJ2-2): DAGVTQSPTHLIKTRGQQVTLRCSPISGHKSVSWYQQVLGQGPQFIFQYYEKEERGRGNFPDRFSARQFPNYSSELNVNALLLGDSALYLCASSRQNTGELFFGEGSRLTVL.

Written as DNA, the CDR3 is TGTGCCAGCAGCTTCCTAGCGGGAGGGGTGGATGAGCAGTTCTTC. As protein: CASSFLAGGVDEQFF. The chain couples TRBV7-8 to TRBJ2-1, with 12 bases lining up with TRBD2. Germline CDR1 is SGHVS and CDR2 is FQNEAQ. The CDR3 sequence is 15 residues long. Trimming took 3 bases from V and 8 from J; bases not matched to a gene: 5.

V usage is TRBV27 and J usage is TRBJ1-2; TRBD1 matches at 8 bases. The V gene's germline CDR1 is MNHEY and CDR2 SMNVEV (reference sequence). Trimming cost V 6 bases and J 8 bases; bases outside gene matches: 11. The CDR3 runs 14 residues. This chain's CDR3 is CASSGGQGAQGYTF. The CDR3 bases are TGTGCCAGCAGCGGTGGTCAGGGGGCGCAAGGCTACACCTTC.

The rearrangement joins TRBV4-1 to TRBJ2-7; no clear D. The CDR3 is made up of 14 amino acids. V was trimmed by 4 bases and J by 3 bases, leaving 13 bases between them. Germline V gene data show CDR1 as MGHRA and CDR2 as YSYEKL. CDR3 region: CASSPRTEYYEQYF. CDR3 sequence (DNA): TGCGCCAGCAGCCCCCGGACCGAATACTACGAGCAGTACTTC.

This clone was seen just once. The gene calls are TRBV7-9 and TRBJ2-2, with 9 nucleotides matching TRBD1. This CDR3 region has 16 residues. V trimming: 4 bases; J trimming: 6 bases; junction bases outside the gene matches: 9. In germline, CDR1 is SEHNR, CDR2 FQNEAQ (reference sequence). CDR3 sequence: CASSSTTGGRAGELFF. The CDR3 bases are TGTGCCAGCAGCTCGACGACAGGGGGTCGGGCCGGGGAGCTGTTTTTT.

This chain joins TRBV28 and TRBJ2-5; D is ambiguous. The germline V gene encodes CDR1 MDHEN and CDR2 SYDVKM. V shed 6 bases and J shed 5 bases, with 4 bases lying between them. The length of the CDR3 is 10 residues. CDR3 nucleotides: TGTGCCAGCAGGCGCGAGACCCAGTACTTC. Its protein product is CASRRETQYF. The entire variable domain, with the rest obtained from reference TRBV28 and TRBJ2-5, is as follows: DVKVTQSSRYLVKRTGEKVFLECVQDMDHENMFWYRQDPGLGLRLIYFSYDVKMKEKGDIPEGYSVSREKKERFSLILESASTNQTSMYLCASRRETQYFGPGTRLLVL.

The chain joins TRBV7-8 to TRBJ1-4, with no clear D. Germline CDR1 is SGHVS and CDR2 is FQNEAQ. The V end was cut by 5 bases, the J end by 1 base, with 8 bases between. The CDR3 spans 14 residues. The CDR3 is CASSPFITNEKLFF. CDR3 nucleotide sequence: TGTGCCAGCAGCCCCTTTATAACTAATGAAAAACTGTTTTTT. The entire variable domain, with the rest obtained from reference TRBV7-8 and TRBJ1-4, is as follows: GAGVSQSPRYKVAKRGQDVALRCDPISGHVSLFWYQQALGQGPEFLTYFQNEAQLDKSGLPSDRFFAERPEGSVSTLKIQRTQQEDSAVYLCASSPFITNEKLFFGSGTQLSVL.

The rearrangement joins TRBV2 to TRBJ2-1; TRBD1 might be the D (5 bases). The CDR3 spans 13 residues. Trimming shortened V by 5 bases and J by 7 bases, and 12 bases separated the two germline ends. Germline CDR1 SNHLY, CDR2 FYNNEI. CDR3 residues: CASSMQGGNEQFF. The CDR3 nucleotides are TGTGCCAGCAGTATGCAGGGTGGGAATGAGCAGTTCTTC. Drawing the rest from reference TRBV2 and TRBJ2-1, the complete variable domain is EPEVTQTPSHQVTQMGQEVILRCVPISNHLYFYWYRQILGQKVEFLVSFYNNEISEKSEIFDDQFSVERPDGSNFTLKIRSTKLEDSAMYFCASSMQGGNEQFFGPGTRLTVL.

Only a few counts were recorded for this clone. This chain uses TRBV5-1 with TRBJ1-1, with D tentatively TRBD1 (5 bases). V lost 7 bases and J 1 base, leaving 17 bases between the germline ends. The CDR3 covers 15 residues. In germline, CDR1 is SGHRS, CDR2 YFSETQ. CDR3 sequence reads: CASGGSANSNTEAFF. Here the CDR3 DNA reads TGCGCCAGCGGGGGATCGGCGAATTCGAACACTGAAGCTTTCTTT.

The V and J genes are TRBV29-1 and TRBJ1-1; a possible D gene is TRBD1 (6 bases). CDR3 length: 13 amino acids. V was pared by 2 bases and J by 1 base, with 8 bases between. The germline V gene has CDR1 SQVTM and CDR2 ANQGSEA. This CDR3 reads CSVEPGANTEAFF. The CDR3, as DNA: TGCAGCGTTGAACCGGGGGCGAACACTGAAGCTTTCTTT.

The J gene is TRBJ2-1, the V gene TRBV9; 9 nucleotides match TRBD2. V shed 0 bases, J shed 7 bases, and the junction held 5 bases outside the gene matches. Germline values: CDR1 SGDLS, CDR2 YYNGEE. This CDR3 contains 15 residues. The CDR3: CASSVGGLAENEQFF. The CDR3 DNA reads TGTGCCAGCAGCGTAGGGGGACTAGCTGAGAATGAGCAGTTCTTC.

The chain has TRBV19 and TRBJ1-2; D not resolved. Germline V CDR1 and CDR2: LNHDA, SQIVND (reference sequence). V was clipped by 11 bases and J by 3 bases, with 7 bases between them. The CDR3 extends over 10 amino acids. The CDR3 here is CASGDYGYTF. The CDR3 nucleotides are TGTGCCTCCGGGGACTATGGCTACACCTTC.

The chain carries TRBV11-3 and TRBJ1-6, with TRBD1 as a possible D gene (6 bases). CDR3 length: 14 residues. Trimming removed 3 bases from V and 11 bases from J, with 14 bases in between. Germline V gene data show CDR1 as SGHNT and CDR2 as YENEEA. CDR3 in amino acids: CASSLSGGMAPLHF. The CDR3 region has the DNA TGTGCCAGCAGCTTGAGCGGGGGCATGGCACCCCTCCACTTT.

This chain connects TRBV28 to TRBJ2-7; D may be TRBD2 (5 bases). This CDR3 is 16 amino acids long. The germline CDR1 and CDR2 sequences are MDHEN and SYDVKM. Trimming removed 7 bases at V and 0 bases at J, with 19 bases between. The CDR3 spells CASKSPLGADSYEQYF. In nucleotides, the CDR3 is TGTGCCAGCAAAAGCCCCCTGGGAGCGGACTCCTACGAGCAGTACTTC.

V usage is TRBV5-1 and J usage is TRBJ2-1, with D hard to call. CDR3 length equals 13 residues. Germline V gives CDR1 SGHRS, CDR2 YFSETQ. V was cut by 0 bases and J by 9 bases, with 10 bases left in between. The CDR3 is CASSLDPRSEQFF. CDR3 DNA sequence: TGCGCCAGCAGCTTGGATCCCCGTAGTGAGCAGTTCTTC.

The rearrangement joins TRBV4-3 to TRBJ2-7, with 10 nucleotides matching TRBD2. J gave up 2 bases and V 4 bases, and 14 bases lay outside the gene matches. The CDR3 extends over 18 amino acids. Germline CDR1 is LGHNA and CDR2 is YSLEER. The CDR3 loop is CASSLSLPIAGGTYEQYF. The DNA for the CDR3 is TGCGCCAGCAGCCTCAGCCTTCCGATAGCGGGAGGTACCTACGAGCAGTACTTC.

The chain carries TRBV11-1 and TRBJ2-1, with D perhaps given as TRBD1 or TRBD2 (6 bases each). Trimming left V 5 bases short and J 4 bases short, with 18 bases between. CDR1 is SGHAT and CDR2 is FQDESV in the germline V gene (reference sequence). The CDR3 loop spans 16 amino acids. CDR3 sequence reads: CASSTHQGRKYNEQFF. CDR3 bases: TGTGCCAGCAGCACACATCAGGGGAGGAAGTACAATGAGCAGTTCTTC.

The CDR3 spells CAWSVGANLAEQYF. The CDR3 DNA follows: TGTGCCTGGAGTGTAGGGGCAAACCTCGCCGAGCAGTACTTC. This chain connects TRBV30 to TRBJ2-7, with a tentative D call TRBD1 (5 bases). The CDR3 is made up of 14 amino acids. Germline V CDR1 and CDR2: GTSNPN, SVGIG (reference sequence). The V and J ends lost 0 bases and 6 bases respectively, with 15 bases between them.

The rearrangement joins TRBV5-4 to TRBJ1-3; the D is unclear. The length of the CDR3 is 14 residues. V gave up 0 bases and J gave up 1 base, with 5 bases separating them. In germline, CDR1 is SGHNT, CDR2 YYREEE (reference sequence). The CDR3 reads CASSLEGSGNTIYF. As DNA, the CDR3 is TGTGCCAGCAGCTTGGAAGGGTCTGGAAACACCATATATTTT.

V gene TRBV11-2 combines with J gene TRBJ1-5; no firm D call. CDR1 and CDR2 (germline): SGHAT, FQNNGV. The CDR3 has 16 residues. V lost 1 base and J lost 6, with 16 bases in between. Here the CDR3 reads CASSLAGGKDRQPQHF. CDR3 coding DNA: TGTGCCAGCAGCTTAGCGGGAGGGAAAGATCGTCAGCCCCAGCATTTT. The full variable domain, its missing parts supplied by reference TRBV11-2 and TRBJ1-5, is EAGVAQSPRYKIIEKRQSVAFWCNPISGHATLYWYQQILGQGPKLLIQFQNNGVVDDSQLPKDRFSAERLKGVDSTLKIQPAKLEDSAVYLCASSLAGGKDRQPQHFGDGTRLSIL.

Points on this clone: This may stem from a read error, because a much larger clone lies one nucleotide away. In the same sample, other DNA sequences code for this CDR3. The V and J genes are TRBV7-2 and TRBJ2-3; D call uncertain. V lost 5 bases and J lost 1, with 4 bases in between. Germline CDR1 SGHTA, CDR2 FQGNSA. The CDR3 is 12 residues long. The CDR3 DNA sequence: TGTGCCAGCAGCCGAGGCACAGATACGCAGTATTTT. Residues: CASSRGTDTQYF.

This chain uses TRBV29-1 with TRBJ2-2; 9 nucleotides match TRBD2. The V segment lost 4 bases and the J segment 1 base; nucleotides outside the gene matches: 4. The germline V gene encodes CDR1 SQVTM and CDR2 ANQGSEA. This CDR3 contains 15 residues. The DNA of the CDR3 is TGCAGCGTTGTGGGTAGCGGGGGGAACACCGGGGAGCTGTTTTTT. Its protein product is CSVVGSGGNTGELFF.

The CDR3 DNA follows: TGTGCCAGCAGGTCCCGAACAGGGCAGCAGGCCGGGGAGCTGTTTTTT. Amino acid sequence: CASRSRTGQQAGELFF. This chain joins TRBV27 and TRBJ2-2; possibly TRBD1 for D (6 bases). V lost 6 bases and J lost 6, with 20 bases in between. CDR1 MNHEY and CDR2 SMNVEV come from the germline V gene (reference sequence). The CDR3 length is 16 residues.

V is TRBV6-1 and J is TRBJ2-2; D remains unclear. The CDR3 totals 15 residues. Germline CDR1 and CDR2: MNHNS and SASEGT. V lost 4 bases to trimming and J lost 4 bases, with 13 bases between them. CDR3 residues: CASSGSWALTGELFF. The CDR3, as DNA: TGTGCCAGCAGTGGTAGTTGGGCTCTCACCGGGGAGCTGTTTTTT.

This chain uses TRBV19 with TRBJ1-1, with D possibly being TRBD1 (6 bases). With 2 bases removed from V and 4 bases from J, the gap between germline ends came to 14 bases. Per germline, CDR1 LNHDA and CDR2 SQIVND (reference sequence). CDR3 length equals 15 residues. The DNA for the CDR3 is TGTGCCAGTAGTATAAATGGGGGGCCGTTCACTGAAGCTTTCTTT. It is translated as CASSINGGPFTEAFF. Full variable domain (remainder filled in from reference TRBV19 and TRBJ1-1): DGGITQSPKYLFRKEGQNVTLSCEQNLNHDAMYWYRQDPGQGLRLIYYSQIVNDFQKGDIAEGYSVSREKKESFPLTVTSAQKNPTAFYLCASSINGGPFTEAFFGQGTRLTVV.

The CDR3 DNA sequence: TGTGCCAGCAGCCAAGATCCATCGGGGAGGTCCTACGAGCAGTACTTC. Protein product: CASSQDPSGRSYEQYF. The rearrangement joins TRBV4-2 to TRBJ2-7, with D tentatively TRBD2 (6 bases). Per germline, CDR1 LGHNA and CDR2 YNFKEQ. This CDR3 is built from 16 residues. Trimming took off 0 bases at V and 1 base at J, with 13 bases between the two ends.

The chain links TRBV19 to TRBJ1-5; D might be TRBD1 (6 bases). Germline CDR1 is LNHDA and CDR2 is SQIVND (reference sequence). The CDR3 has 17 amino acids. V lost 3 bases to trimming and J lost 5 bases, with 20 bases between them. The CDR3 nucleotides read TGTGCCAGTAGTATCTTATCGGGAGGGGGTTTCGATCAGCCCCAGCATTTT. This codes for CASSILSGGGFDQPQHF.

This clone is a singleton in its sample. The chain couples TRBV6-6 to TRBJ1-3; D may be TRBD1 (5 bases). The CDR3 is 16 residues long. The germline V gene encodes CDR1 MNHNY and CDR2 SVGAGI (reference sequence). The ends were cut back, 2 bases at V and 8 bases at J, with 19 bases in the middle. CDR3 sequence (DNA): TGTGCCAGCAGTTACCCGGGGGGGAATCGCTGGGACACCATATATTTT. This encodes CASSYPGGNRWDTIYF.

Only a few counts were recorded for this clone. The rearrangement links TRBV7-2 to TRBJ1-3; D ambiguous. Germline V lookup: CDR1 SGHTA, CDR2 FQGNSA. V was cut by 1 base and J by 0 bases, with 10 bases left in between. The CDR3 extends over 16 amino acids. The CDR3 DNA is TGTGCCAGCAGCTTAGAAATACAGAGCTCTGGAAACACCATATATTTT. Translating it yields CASSLEIQSSGNTIYF.

This rearrangement joins TRBV10-3 to TRBJ2-2; tentatively, D is TRBD1 or TRBD2 (5 bases each). The V gene lost 5 bases and the J gene lost 3 bases, with 13 bases spanning the gap. The CDR3 extends over 15 amino acids. Germline V gene data show CDR1 as ENHRY and CDR2 as SYGVKD. This CDR3 is CAISLTGTHTGELFF. In DNA, the CDR3 is TGTGCCATCAGTTTGACCGGGACCCACACCGGGGAGCTGTTTTTT.